Presented here are 29 T cell receptor beta chains from one specimen sequenced in a study of T cell repertoires in cytomegalovirus infection. One entry per CDR3 protein results from TCRdb running MiXCR on the reads. The table includes about 830,000 distinct CDR3 sequences, about 30% detected once. For these receptors, no antigen is known. The specimen comprised cultured CD8+ T cells from PBMCs, sampled from culture after CMV antigen stimulation. The receptors were gathered from a human donor in good health (CMV status not recorded). Some clones in this sample may be carry-over from other donors' samples.

This chain connects TRBV14 to TRBJ1-2; D is ambiguous. This CDR3 is 16 amino acids long. Trimming left V 0 bases short and J 5 bases short, with 16 bases between. Germline V lookup: CDR1 SGHDN, CDR2 FVKESK. The CDR3 here is CASSQESRRNLYGYTF. DNA of the CDR3: TGTGCCAGCAGCCAAGAAAGTCGCAGGAATCTTTATGGCTACACCTTC.

This clonotype has more than one count but fewer than ten. The chain uses TRBV6-6 and TRBJ2-7; no definite D call. CDR1 and CDR2 from the germline V gene are MNHNY and SVGAGI (reference sequence). The V end lost 2 bases, the J end lost 2 bases, and 13 bases lay between the germline ends. This CDR3 contains 15 residues. CDR3 loop: CASSYRGPGAYEQYV. The CDR3 nucleotides read TGTGCCAGCAGTTACAGAGGCCCAGGCGCCTACGAGCAGTACGTC.

The table lists this clonotype with many counts. J is TRBJ1-5 and V is TRBV7-2; the D gene is possibly TRBD1 (5 bases). CDR1 is SGHTA, CDR2 FQGNSA, per germline. The ends were cut back, 5 bases at V and 5 bases at J, with 22 bases in the middle. The CDR3 covers 17 residues. The chain's CDR3 is CASSHQPVGRGDQPQHF. CDR3 sequence (DNA): TGTGCCAGCAGCCACCAACCGGTAGGGAGGGGCGATCAGCCCCAGCATTTT.

Many counts were recorded for this clonotype. The V call is TRBV7-2, the J call TRBJ1-4; tentative D call: TRBD1 (5 bases). Looked up from germline, CDR1 is SGHTA and CDR2 is FQGNSA. This CDR3 spans 14 amino acids. Between the trimmed V and J ends, which lost 2 bases and 8 bases, there was a span of 12 bases. The CDR3 region is CASSLRQFGEKLFF. CDR3 DNA: TGTGCCAGCAGCTTACGACAGTTCGGGGAAAAACTGTTTTTT. Looking up the rest from reference TRBV7-2 and TRBJ1-4 gives the full variable domain: GAGVSQSPSNKVTEKGKDVELRCDPISGHTALYWYRQSLGQGLEFLIYFQGNSAPDKSGLPSDRFSAERTGGSVSTLTIQRTQQEDSAVYLCASSLRQFGEKLFFGSGTQLSVL.

This clonotype turned up a few times. This chain connects TRBV11-3 to TRBJ1-2; a weak D match, TRBD1 (6 bases). Germline V gives CDR1 SGHNT, CDR2 YENEEA. CDR3 length: 15 amino acids. Trimming cost V 7 bases and J 7 bases, with 22 bases left between them. The CDR3 coding sequence is TGTGCCAGCACCTGCCGGGGGGGCTCAGATAGTGGCTACACCTTC. It is translated as CASTCRGGSDSGYTF.

This chain joins TRBV7-6 and TRBJ1-1, with D possibly matching TRBD1 (5 bases). The V and J ends lost 6 bases and 1 base respectively, with 18 bases between them. The CDR3 is 16 residues long. The germline V gene has CDR1 SGHVS and CDR2 FNYEAQ. The CDR3 loop is CASSLQLGARNTEAFF. CDR3 nucleotides: TGTGCCAGCAGTCTCCAACTCGGGGCGCGGAACACTGAAGCTTTCTTT.

This clonotype has more than one count but fewer than ten. CDR3 in DNA: TGTGCCAGCAGCTTCCGGACTAGCGGGGGGCCCTACAATGAGCAGTTCTTC. Translating it yields CASSFRTSGGPYNEQFF. The chain recombines TRBV7-6 with TRBJ2-1, with 14 nucleotides matching TRBD2. There are 17 residues in the CDR3. Germline values: CDR1 SGHVS, CDR2 FNYEAQ. The V gene end was trimmed by 3 bases and the J gene end by 2 bases; junction bases not matched to a gene: 3.

V usage is TRBV29-1 and J usage is TRBJ2-6, with no clear D. Trimming left V 0 bases short and J 0 bases short, with 9 bases between. Germline V gene data show CDR1 as SQVTM and CDR2 as ANQGSEA. This CDR3 spans 16 amino acids. As DNA, the CDR3 is TGCAGCGTTGAAGATCTGCGCCACTCTGGGGCCAACGTCCTGACTTTC. Translating it yields CSVEDLRHSGANVLTF. Full variable domain (remainder filled in from reference TRBV29-1 and TRBJ2-6): SAVISQKPSRDICQRGTSLTIQCQVDSQVTMMFWYRQQPGQSLTLIATANQGSEATYESGFVIDKFPISRPNLTFSTLTVSNMSPEDSSIYLCSVEDLRHSGANVLTFGAGSRLTVL.

This clonotype has only a few counts. The chain links TRBV4-2 to TRBJ2-1; 13 bases are shared with TRBD2. CDR3 length: 20 amino acids. Germline V CDR1 and CDR2: LGHNA, YNFKEQ. V lost 0 bases, J lost 1 base, and 9 bases stayed unmatched. The CDR3 nucleotides read TGTGCCAGCAGCCAAGATTGGACTAGCGGGGGTCACCCATCCTACAATGAGCAGTTCTTC. The encoded protein is CASSQDWTSGGHPSYNEQFF.

Ten or more counts support this clonotype. This chain connects TRBV7-6 to TRBJ1-1, with D possibly TRBD1 on 6 matching bases. V was pared by 4 bases and J by 8 bases, with 11 bases between. Germline-derived CDR1 and CDR2 are SGHVS and FNYEAQ. The CDR3 loop spans 12 amino acids. The CDR3 is CASSSLGTEAFF. The CDR3 nucleotides are TGTGCCAGCAGCTCCCTCGGGACAGAAGCTTTCTTT.

The CDR3 region is CASSLGWQPSEKLFF. For the CDR3, the DNA is TGTGCCAGTAGTCTCGGGTGGCAACCGTCTGAAAAACTGTTTTTT. The gene calls are TRBV19 and TRBJ1-4; D is ambiguous. In germline, CDR1 is LNHDA, CDR2 SQIVND (reference sequence). Trimming stripped 5 bases from V and 7 bases from J, with 17 bases between. The CDR3 has 15 residues.

This clonotype was observed at least ten times. The J gene is TRBJ2-7, the V gene TRBV20-1, with TRBD1 matching over 7 bases. Trimming cost V 2 bases and J 5 bases; bases outside gene matches: 15. Germline V gene data show CDR1 as DFQATT and CDR2 as SNEGSKA (reference sequence). The CDR3 runs to 16 residues. CDR3 DNA sequence: TGCAGTGCTAGATGGTTTAAGGCAGGGGGAATCCACGAGCAGTACGTC. Translated: CSARWFKAGGIHEQYV.

In this sample, this clonotype turned up once. V gene TRBV20-1 combines with J gene TRBJ2-7; D remains unclear. Trimming shortened V by 1 base and J by 1 base, and 8 bases separated the two germline ends. CDR3 size: 13 residues. The V gene's germline CDR1 is DFQATT and CDR2 SNEGSKA (reference sequence). The CDR3 sequence: CSARASFSYEQYV. The DNA of the CDR3 is TGCAGTGCTAGAGCGTCTTTTTCCTACGAGCAGTACGTC.

This clonotype was found a few times. The chain has TRBV9 and TRBJ2-2, with a tentative D call TRBD1 (6 bases). The germline V and J ends were trimmed by 1 base and 5 bases, with 27 bases remaining between them. Germline V lookup: CDR1 SGDLS, CDR2 YYNGEE. This CDR3 contains 20 residues. The CDR3 here is CASSVRVATTSDRYTGELFF. The CDR3 DNA follows: TGTGCCAGCAGCGTACGAGTCGCCACTACTTCGGACAGATATACCGGGGAGCTGTTTTTT.

Only a few counts were recorded for this clonotype. This chain uses TRBV4-3 with TRBJ2-2, with TRBD2 matching over 8 bases. Per germline, CDR1 LGHNA and CDR2 YSLEER. The CDR3 spans 15 residues. V dropped 0 bases and J dropped 13; count of bases not matched to a gene: 10. CDR3 amino acids: CASSQDSGAPDGLFF. CDR3 DNA sequence: TGCGCCAGCAGCCAAGATAGCGGGGCCCCAGATGGGCTGTTTTTT.

V is TRBV27 and J is TRBJ2-7; D may be TRBD1 or TRBD2 (7 bases each). This CDR3 comprises 13 residues. Germline CDR1 is MNHEY and CDR2 is SMNVEV (reference sequence). V was cut by 6 bases and J by 6 bases, with 15 bases left in between. CDR3 coding DNA: TGTGCCAGCAGCAGGGGGGGTCCCTCCGAGCAGTACGTC. Amino acids: CASSRGGPSEQYV.

The chain employs TRBV7-3 and TRBJ2-5; TRBD1 matches 9 bases. Germline loops: CDR1 SGHTA, CDR2 FQGTGA. V lost 5 bases and J lost 1; bases outside the gene matches: 5. The CDR3 is 15 residues long. CDR3 nucleotide sequence: TGTGCCAGCAGCCCTAACAGGGGGCTCCAAGAGACCCAGTACTTC. Translated: CASSPNRGLQETQYF.

The sample holds a few counts of this clonotype. The chain couples TRBV4-3 to TRBJ2-3; no clear D. This CDR3 is 14 amino acids long. Germline V CDR1 and CDR2: LGHNA, YSLEER. The V gene lost 5 bases and the J gene lost 4 bases, with 13 bases spanning the gap. As DNA, the CDR3 is TGCGCCAGCAGCGACTTAGGTGGAGCAGATACGCAGTATTTT. This translates into CASSDLGGADTQYF.

The chain recombines TRBV4-1 with TRBJ2-3; TRBD2 agrees at 8 bases. CDR3 size: 19 residues. CDR1 and CDR2 (germline): MGHRA, YSYEKL. With 0 bases clipped from V and 6 bases from J, the junction kept 17 bases outside the gene matches. CDR3 in amino acids: CASSQDPPVVAGSYDTQYF. As DNA, the CDR3 is TGCGCCAGCAGCCAAGATCCCCCCGTAGTAGCGGGATCCTATGATACGCAGTATTTT.

This rearrangement joins TRBV12-5 to TRBJ2-1; D is undetermined. The CDR3 has 12 amino acids. The V gene lost 6 bases and the J gene lost 3 bases, with 6 bases spanning the gap. Germline loops: CDR1 LGHNT, CDR2 FRNRAP. The DNA of the CDR3 is TGTGCTAGTGGCCCGGGCTACAATGAGCAGTTCTTC. This translates into CASGPGYNEQFF. Supplemented by reference TRBV12-5 and TRBJ2-1, the full variable domain reads DARVTQTPRHKVTEMGQEVTMRCQPILGHNTVFWYRQTMMQGLELLAYFRNRAPLDDSGMPKDRFSAEMPDATLATLKIQPSEPRDSAVYFCASGPGYNEQFFGPGTRLTVL.

The chain carries TRBV15 and TRBJ1-1, with D perhaps matching TRBD1 (6 bases). Germline V gene sequence: CDR1 LNHNV, CDR2 YYDKDF (reference sequence). The CDR3 consists of 18 residues. V dropped 0 bases and J dropped 4 bases, with 21 bases sitting between them. The CDR3 spells CATSREGGGPQPTTEAFF. In DNA form, the CDR3 reads TGTGCCACCAGCAGAGAGGGGGGGGGCCCCCAGCCCACCACTGAAGCTTTCTTT.

The rearrangement joins TRBV7-6 to TRBJ1-6, with D unresolved. This CDR3 spans 15 amino acids. Germline lookup yields CDR1 SGHVS and CDR2 FNYEAQ. V lost 5 bases to trimming and J lost 7 bases, with 15 bases between them. The CDR3 loop is CASSVDKRINSPLHF. In nucleotides, the CDR3 is TGTGCCAGCAGCGTAGATAAGAGGATAAATTCACCCCTCCACTTT.

This clonotype showed up many times. The V call is TRBV7-2, the J call TRBJ1-6; unclear D gene. This CDR3 region has 16 residues. Trimming shortened V by 5 bases and J by 0 bases, and 11 bases separated the two germline ends. Germline lookup yields CDR1 SGHTA and CDR2 FQGNSA. CDR3 sequence: CASSPREGSYNSPLHF. CDR3 nucleotide sequence: TGTGCCAGCAGCCCCCGGGAGGGCTCCTATAATTCACCCCTCCACTTT.

The chain has TRBV29-1 and TRBJ2-1; 7 positions match TRBD1. Germline values: CDR1 SQVTM, CDR2 ANQGSEA. Trimming cost V 4 bases and J 2 bases; bases outside gene matches: 5. This CDR3 spans 14 amino acids. As DNA, the CDR3 is TGCAGCGTTGTCGCTCAGGGGGCCTACAATGAGCAGTTCTTC. Its translation is CSVVAQGAYNEQFF.

The chain carries TRBV6-2 or TRBV6-3 and TRBJ2-7, with 8 bases identical to TRBD2. CDR1 is MNHEY, CDR2 SVGEGT, per germline. CDR3 size: 17 residues. CDR3 loop: CASSYSRSGGPSYEPYV. The CDR3 coding sequence is TGTGCCAGCAGTTACTCGAGAAGCGGGGGCCCTTCCTACGAGCCGTACGTC.

This clonotype was seen a few times. The chain has TRBV25-1 and TRBJ1-1, with no clear D. This CDR3 contains 13 residues. The germline gives CDR1 MGHDK, CDR2 SYGVNS. V dropped 4 bases and J dropped 7 bases, with 13 bases sitting between them. CDR3 loop: CASSGNEAGEAFF. In nucleotides, the CDR3 is TGTGCCAGCAGTGGGAATGAGGCAGGTGAAGCTTTCTTT.

Remarks on this clonotype: At one of its ends the junction is not consistent with the germline gene, which may arise from a read error. The J gene is TRBJ1-2, the V gene TRBV7-6, with a possible D match to TRBD1 (6 bases). Germline CDR1 is SGHVS and CDR2 is FNYEAQ. This CDR3 region has 15 residues. In DNA, the CDR3 is TGTGTCAGCAGCTTAGTCCCAGGGGAGTCGAATGGCTACACCTTC. Its translation is CVSSLVPGESNGYTF.

V usage is TRBV7-6 and J usage is TRBJ2-7; the D gene is possibly TRBD1 (7 bases). CDR1 is SGHVS and CDR2 is FNYEAQ in the germline V gene. This CDR3 comprises 14 residues. V was trimmed by 0 bases and J by 6 bases, leaving 12 bases between them. The CDR3 nucleotides read TGTGCCAGCAGCTTAGCCCAGGGGGGAGGCGAGCAGTACGTC. This gives the protein CASSLAQGGGEQYV.

This clonotype was detected a few times. This rearrangement joins TRBV4-1 to TRBJ2-7, with TRBD1 matching over 7 bases. Trimming took 3 bases from V and 6 from J; bases not matched to a gene: 8. Per the germline V gene, CDR1 is MGHRA and CDR2 is YSYEKL. The CDR3 is 14 residues long. The CDR3 region is CASSQTTGTVEQYV. Written as DNA, the CDR3 is TGCGCCAGCAGCCAGACTACCGGGACAGTCGAGCAGTACGTC.